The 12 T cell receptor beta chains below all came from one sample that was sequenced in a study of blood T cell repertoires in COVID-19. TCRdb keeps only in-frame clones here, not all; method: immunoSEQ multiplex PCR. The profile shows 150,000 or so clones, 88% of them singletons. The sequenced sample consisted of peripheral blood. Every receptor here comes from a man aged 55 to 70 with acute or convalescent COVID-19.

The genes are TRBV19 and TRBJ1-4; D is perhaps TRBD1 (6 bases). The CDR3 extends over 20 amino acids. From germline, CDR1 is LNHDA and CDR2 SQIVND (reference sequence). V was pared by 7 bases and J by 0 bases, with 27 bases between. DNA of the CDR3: TGTGCCAGTACCCTATCCCATTGGGGGGGCGCCGGGGCAACTAATGAAAAACTGTTTTTT. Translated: CASTLSHWGGAGATNEKLFF.

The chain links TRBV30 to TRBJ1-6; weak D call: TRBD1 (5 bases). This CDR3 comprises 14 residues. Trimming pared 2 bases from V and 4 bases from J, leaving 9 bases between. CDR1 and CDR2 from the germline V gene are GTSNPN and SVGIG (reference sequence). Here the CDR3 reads CAWSLKGYNSPLHF. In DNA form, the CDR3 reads TGTGCCTGGAGTCTTAAGGGGTATAATTCACCCCTCCACTTT.

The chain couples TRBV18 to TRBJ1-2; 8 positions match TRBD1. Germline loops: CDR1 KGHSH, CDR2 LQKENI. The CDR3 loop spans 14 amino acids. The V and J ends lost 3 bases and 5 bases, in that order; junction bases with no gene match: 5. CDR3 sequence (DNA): TGTGCCAGCTCACCCGCGGGACAGGATTATGGCTACACCTTC. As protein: CASSPAGQDYGYTF.

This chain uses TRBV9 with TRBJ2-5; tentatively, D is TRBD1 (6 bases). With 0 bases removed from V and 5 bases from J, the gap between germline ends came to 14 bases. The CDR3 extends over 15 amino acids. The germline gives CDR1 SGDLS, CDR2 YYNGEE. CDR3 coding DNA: TGTGCCAGCAGCGTAGGGACCACCACAGGGGAGACCCAGTACTTC. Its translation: CASSVGTTTGETQYF.

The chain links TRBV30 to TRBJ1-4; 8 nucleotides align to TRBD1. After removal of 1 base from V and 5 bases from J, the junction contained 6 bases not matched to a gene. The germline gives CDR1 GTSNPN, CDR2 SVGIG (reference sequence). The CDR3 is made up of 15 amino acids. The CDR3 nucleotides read TGTGCCTGGAGTGCCACACAGGGGGGAAATGAAAAACTGTTTTTT. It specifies CAWSATQGGNEKLFF.

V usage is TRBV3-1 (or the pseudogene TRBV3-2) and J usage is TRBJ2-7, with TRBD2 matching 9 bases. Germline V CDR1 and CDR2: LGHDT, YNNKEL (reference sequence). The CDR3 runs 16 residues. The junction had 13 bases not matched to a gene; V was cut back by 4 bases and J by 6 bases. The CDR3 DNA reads TGTGCCAGCAGCCCTCGGGGAGCGGGAGGTCTTGGCGAGCAGTACTTC. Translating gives CASSPRGAGGLGEQYF.

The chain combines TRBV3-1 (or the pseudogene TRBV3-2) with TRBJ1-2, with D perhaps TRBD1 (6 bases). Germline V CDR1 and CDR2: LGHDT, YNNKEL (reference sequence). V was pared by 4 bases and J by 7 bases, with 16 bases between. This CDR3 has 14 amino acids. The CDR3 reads CASSLHTQGSGYTF. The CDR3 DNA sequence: TGTGCCAGCAGCCTCCACACACAGGGATCTGGCTACACCTTC.

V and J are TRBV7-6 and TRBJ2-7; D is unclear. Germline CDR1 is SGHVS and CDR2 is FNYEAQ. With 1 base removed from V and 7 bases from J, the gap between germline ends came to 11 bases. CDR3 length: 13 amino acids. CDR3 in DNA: TGTGCCAGCAGCTTAGGGGTCGGGTGGGAGCAGTACGTC. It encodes CASSLGVGWEQYV.

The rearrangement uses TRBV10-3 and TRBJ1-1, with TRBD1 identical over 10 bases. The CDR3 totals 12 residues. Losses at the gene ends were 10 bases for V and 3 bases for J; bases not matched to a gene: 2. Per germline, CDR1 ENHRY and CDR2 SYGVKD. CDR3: CATGTGDTEAFF. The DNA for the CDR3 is TGTGCCACCGGGACAGGGGACACTGAAGCTTTCTTT.

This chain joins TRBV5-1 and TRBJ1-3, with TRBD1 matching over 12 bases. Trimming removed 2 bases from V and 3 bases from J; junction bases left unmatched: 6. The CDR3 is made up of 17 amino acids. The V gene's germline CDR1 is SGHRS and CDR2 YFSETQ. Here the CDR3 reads CASSFTGTGGFGNTIYF. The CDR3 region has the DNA TGCGCCAGCAGCTTCACCGGGACAGGGGGCTTTGGAAACACCATATATTTT.

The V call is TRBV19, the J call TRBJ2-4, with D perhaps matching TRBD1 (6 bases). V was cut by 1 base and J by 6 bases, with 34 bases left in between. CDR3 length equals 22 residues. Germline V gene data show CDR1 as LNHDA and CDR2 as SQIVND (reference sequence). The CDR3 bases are TGTGCCAGTAGTATAGGCGCCCGAGGCAGGGGAAGATCCCTCGACTCGAGAAACATTCAGTACTTC. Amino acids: CASSIGARGRGRSLDSRNIQYF.

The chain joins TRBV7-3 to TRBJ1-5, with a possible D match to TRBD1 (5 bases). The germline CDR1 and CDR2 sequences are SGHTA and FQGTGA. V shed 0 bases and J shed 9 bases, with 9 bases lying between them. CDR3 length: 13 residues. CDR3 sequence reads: CASSLTAGRPQHF. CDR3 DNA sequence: TGTGCCAGCAGCTTAACGGCGGGACGGCCCCAGCATTTT.